This TCR beta chain was sequenced for a study of response to subunit inactivated influenza vaccine. Overall study findings and caveats: T cells newly recruited by each seasonal influenza vaccination are few, the authors suggested.

There are 12 residues in the CDR3. Regarding this clonotype: Its target is not known. At one of its ends the junction is not consistent with the germline gene, which may arise from a read error.

MiXCR, applied by TCRdb to the RT-PCR reads, yields one record per CDR3 protein. The sample shows 610,000 or so distinct CDR3 sequences, about 15% of them seen only once. The clonotype was recovered from a man aged 50-60 years who received an inactivated influenza vaccine. This specimen consisted of PBMCs from blood, obtained approximately 12 days after vaccination. V usage is TRBV6-7 and J usage is TRBJ2-5, with 12 bases lining up with TRBD2. TRBV6-7 is assigned to the ORF class and has an uncertain function. The CDR3 DNA reads as TGTGCCAGCAGCCGACGGACTAGCGGGAATAGGTTC. Its protein product is CASSRRTSGNRF.